The T cell receptor beta chain under discussion was sequenced for a study of shared clonotypes between healthy human individuals. Whole-study findings and limits: Sampling involved blood alone; tissue repertoires likely differ. The rarefaction results pointed to incomplete sorted-subset sequencing despite large depth.

Sequencing used immunoSEQ multiplex PCR; TCRdb keeps in-frame clones, though not all of them. The sample contains around 2,100,000 clones, approximately 94% of which appear only once. Terminally differentiated effector memory CD45RA+ cells were excluded by CCR7 positive selection of CD45RO-negative cells. Germline V CDR1 and CDR2: MNHEY, SMNVEV (reference sequence). The CDR3 covers 14 residues. The ends lost 8 bases at V and 4 bases at J; junction bases unmatched: 6. With regard to this clone: Its specificity is unknown. Distinct nucleotide sequences in the sample also encode this CDR3.

Sequencing used naive CD8+ T cells sorted from blood. This clonotype originated in a man younger than 35 in good health. The rearrangement uses TRBV27 and TRBJ2-2, with 8 nucleotides matching TRBD1. The CDR3: CASRQGAGTGELFF. CDR3 nucleotide sequence: TGTGCCAGCCGTCAGGGGGCGGGCACCGGGGAGCTGTTTTTT.